The subject of this entry is one TCR beta chain. With V trimmed by 4 bases and J by 4 bases, 8 bases remained unmatched. CDR1 is SGHDN and CDR2 is FVKESK in the germline V gene. The CDR3 length is 15 residues. The data were produced by immunoSEQ multiplex PCR, yet TCRdb's version contains in-frame clones alone and is incomplete. The sample holds more than 85,000 clones, just under 90% seen once. The sample originates from a study of blood T cell repertoires in COVID-19. This TCR derives from a human donor in a cohort sampled during active COVID-19. What was sequenced was peripheral blood. This sequence joins TRBV14 and TRBJ1-2; 8 nucleotides agree with TRBD1. The CDR3 here is CASSLSGQGAYGYTF. The CDR3 region has the DNA TGTGCCAGCAGCCTGAGCGGCCAGGGGGCCTATGGCTACACCTTC.